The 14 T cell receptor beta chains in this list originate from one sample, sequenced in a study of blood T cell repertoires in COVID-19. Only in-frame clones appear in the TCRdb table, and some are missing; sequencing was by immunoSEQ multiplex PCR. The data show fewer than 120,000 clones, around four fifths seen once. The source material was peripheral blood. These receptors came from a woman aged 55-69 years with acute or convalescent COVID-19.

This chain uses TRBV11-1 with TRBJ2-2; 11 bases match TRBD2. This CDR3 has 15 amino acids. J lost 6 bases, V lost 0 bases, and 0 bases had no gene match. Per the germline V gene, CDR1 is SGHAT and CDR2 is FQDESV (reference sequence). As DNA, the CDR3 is TGTGCCAGCAGCTTAGCGGGACTAGCGGCCGGGGAGCTGTTTTTT. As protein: CASSLAGLAAGELFF.

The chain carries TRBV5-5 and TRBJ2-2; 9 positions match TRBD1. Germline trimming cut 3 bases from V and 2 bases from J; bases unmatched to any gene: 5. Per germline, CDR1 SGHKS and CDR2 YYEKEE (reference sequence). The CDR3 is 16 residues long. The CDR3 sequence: CASSSRDRENTGELFF. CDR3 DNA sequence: TGTGCCAGCAGCTCCCGGGACAGGGAAAACACCGGGGAGCTGTTTTTT.

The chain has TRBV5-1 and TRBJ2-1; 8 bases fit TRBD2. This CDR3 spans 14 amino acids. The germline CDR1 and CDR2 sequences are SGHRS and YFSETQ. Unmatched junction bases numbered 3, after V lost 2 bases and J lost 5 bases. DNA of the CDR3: TGCGCCAGCAGCTTTGGTAGCGGGGACAATGAGCAGTTCTTC. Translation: CASSFGSGDNEQFF.

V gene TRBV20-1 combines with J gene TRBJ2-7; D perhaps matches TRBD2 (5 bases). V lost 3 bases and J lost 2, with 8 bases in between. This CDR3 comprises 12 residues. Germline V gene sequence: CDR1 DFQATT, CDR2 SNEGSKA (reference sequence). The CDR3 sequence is CSASDGAYEQYF. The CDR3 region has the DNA TGCAGTGCTAGTGACGGGGCCTACGAGCAGTACTTC.

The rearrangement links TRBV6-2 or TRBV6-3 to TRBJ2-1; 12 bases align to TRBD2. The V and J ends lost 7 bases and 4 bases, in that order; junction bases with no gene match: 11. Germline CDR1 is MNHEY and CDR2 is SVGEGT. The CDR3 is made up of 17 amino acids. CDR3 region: CASTYSLAGGPYNEQFF. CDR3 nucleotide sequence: TGTGCCAGCACCTACTCCCTAGCGGGGGGGCCTTACAATGAGCAGTTCTTC.

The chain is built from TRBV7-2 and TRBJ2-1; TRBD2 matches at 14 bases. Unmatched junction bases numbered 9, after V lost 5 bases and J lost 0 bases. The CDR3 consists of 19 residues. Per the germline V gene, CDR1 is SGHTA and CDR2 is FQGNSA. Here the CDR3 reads CASSRGLAGAGISYNEQFF. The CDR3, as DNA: TGTGCCAGCAGCCGGGGACTAGCGGGGGCAGGGATCTCCTACAATGAGCAGTTCTTC.

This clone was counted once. CDR3 residues: CASSMGLAGTDTQYF. The DNA for the CDR3 is TGTGCCAGTAGTATGGGCCTAGCGGGCACAGATACGCAGTATTTT. The chain links TRBV19 to TRBJ2-3, with 7 bases aligning to TRBD2. Losses at the gene ends were 3 bases for V and 1 base for J; bases not matched to a gene: 4. This CDR3 contains 15 residues. CDR1 and CDR2 (germline): LNHDA, SQIVND (reference sequence).

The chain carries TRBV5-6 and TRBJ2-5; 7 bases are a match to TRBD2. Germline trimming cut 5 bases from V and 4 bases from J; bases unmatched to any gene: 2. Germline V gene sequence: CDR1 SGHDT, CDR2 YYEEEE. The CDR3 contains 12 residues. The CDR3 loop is CASRGGGETQYF. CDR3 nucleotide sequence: TGTGCCAGCAGGGGCGGGGGAGAGACCCAGTACTTC.

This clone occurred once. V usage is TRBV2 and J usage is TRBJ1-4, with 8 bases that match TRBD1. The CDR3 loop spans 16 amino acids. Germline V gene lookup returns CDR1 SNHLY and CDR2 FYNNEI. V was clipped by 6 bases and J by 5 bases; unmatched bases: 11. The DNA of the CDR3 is TGTGCCAGCAGGCGAGAGACAGGGGCCCCAAATGAAAAACTGTTTTTT. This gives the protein CASRRETGAPNEKLFF.

The DNA for the CDR3 is TGTGCCAGCAGGGGGGCGGCAGGCTCAACTGGAAACACCATATATTTT. Residues: CASRGAAGSTGNTIYF. The chain joins TRBV7-9 to TRBJ1-3, with D perhaps TRBD1 (6 bases). The CDR3 has 16 amino acids. Germline CDR1 SEHNR, CDR2 FQNEAQ (reference sequence). The germline V and J ends were trimmed by 6 bases and 2 bases, with 17 bases remaining between them.

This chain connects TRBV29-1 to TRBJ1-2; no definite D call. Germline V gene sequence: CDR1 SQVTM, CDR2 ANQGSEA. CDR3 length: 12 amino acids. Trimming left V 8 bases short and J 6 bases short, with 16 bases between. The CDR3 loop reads CSYFLSRDGYTF. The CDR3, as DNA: TGCAGCTACTTCCTTAGTCGGGATGGCTACACCTTC.

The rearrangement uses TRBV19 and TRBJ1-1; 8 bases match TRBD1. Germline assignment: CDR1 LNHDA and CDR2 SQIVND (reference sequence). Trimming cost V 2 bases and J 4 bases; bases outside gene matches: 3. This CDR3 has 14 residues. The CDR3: CASSILTGGTEAFF. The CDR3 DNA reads TGTGCCAGTAGTATACTCACAGGGGGCACTGAAGCTTTCTTT.

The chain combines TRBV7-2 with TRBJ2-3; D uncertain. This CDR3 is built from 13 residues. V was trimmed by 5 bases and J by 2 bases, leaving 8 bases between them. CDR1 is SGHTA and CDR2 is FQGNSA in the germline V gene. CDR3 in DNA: TGTGCCAGCAGCCCCCTATTCACAGATACGCAGTATTTT. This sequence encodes CASSPLFTDTQYF.

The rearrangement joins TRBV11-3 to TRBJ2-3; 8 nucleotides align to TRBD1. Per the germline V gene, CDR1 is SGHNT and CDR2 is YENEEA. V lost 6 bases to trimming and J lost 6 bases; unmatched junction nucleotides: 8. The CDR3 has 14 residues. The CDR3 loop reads CASRARQGWDTQYF. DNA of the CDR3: TGTGCCAGCAGGGCCAGACAGGGGTGGGATACGCAGTATTTT.